This record looks at one T cell receptor (beta chain) sequence and its context. This clone has ten or more counts. Its antigen specificity is not known. No per-base quality is available; no much larger clone lies one base away. Within the sample, other DNA sequences also encode this same CDR3. The sample originates from a study of metastatic and nonmetastatic thyroid tumors (dated by TCRdb to 2020 to 2022). For context, the study as a whole: For patients with malignant and with benign thyroid disease, the researchers compared repertoires between peripheral blood samples and tumor or nodule tissue samples. The full study reports these points: In both blood and tumor samples, malignant tumors were reported to have significantly higher TCR beta diversity than benign nodules.

Before undergoing thyroid surgery, none of the patients had been given any kind of treatment. The study retrospectively analysed patient clinical samples collected from about 2012 to 2018 using T-cell receptor beta sequencing. Library generation was performed with PCR. The reads were generated on an Illumina HiSeq 4000. The TCR beta-chain CDR3 region of each patient was profiled by high-throughput sequencing. Per the source publication's procedure: A classifier to discriminate distant-metastatic papillary thyroid cancer patients was built from CDR3 differences across clinicopathological groups. The Shannon index was used to measure repertoire diversity, and the Morisita-Horn index was used to measure how similar tumor and blood repertoires were. In TCRdb, the public reads were trimmed at Q25 with fastp and aligned with MiXCR, with productive beta chains retained. These V and J calls originate from TCRdb's pipeline instead of the authors' own analysis. This sample is represented by tens of thousands of clones; approximately 13% of them were singletons. In total, the top ten clones hold approximately 8.8% of the sample.

The CDR3 runs 12 amino acids, cysteine and phenylalanine included. Just CDR3 DNA is preserved here, 36 bases in frame from base 1. Deletion took 4 bases off V and 0 bases off J, with a span of 4 bases between the germline ends. The sample was tumor tissue. The V and J segments used are TRBV12-3 or TRBV12-4 and TRBJ2-7, with the D gene not clear enough to name. The sequence derives from a female donor with papillary thyroid cancer or a benign thyroid nodule (not recorded which). Some clones in this sample may be carry-over from other donors' samples. The DNA sequence is given as TGTGCCAGCAGTTCTAGCTCCTACGAGCAGTACTTC. This yields the protein CASSSSSYEQYF.